This TCR beta chain comes out of a study of blood T cell repertoires in COVID-19. Germline CDR1 SNHLY, CDR2 FYNNEI. Trimming took 6 bases from V and 3 from J, leaving 14 bases between them. The CDR3 covers 15 residues. Data came from immunoSEQ multiplex PCR; TCRdb stores just in-frame clones and leaves some out. The profile shows 100,000 to 150,000 clones, approximately 80% of them singletons. Material for sequencing was peripheral blood. The chain joins TRBV2 to TRBJ2-2, with D tentatively TRBD2 (6 bases). The clonotype comes from a man aged 35-49 years with active or convalescent COVID-19. In DNA, the CDR3 is TGTGCCAGCAGGGGCGGGGTCGGGGACACCGGGGAGCTGTTTTTT. Protein product: CASRGGVGDTGELFF.